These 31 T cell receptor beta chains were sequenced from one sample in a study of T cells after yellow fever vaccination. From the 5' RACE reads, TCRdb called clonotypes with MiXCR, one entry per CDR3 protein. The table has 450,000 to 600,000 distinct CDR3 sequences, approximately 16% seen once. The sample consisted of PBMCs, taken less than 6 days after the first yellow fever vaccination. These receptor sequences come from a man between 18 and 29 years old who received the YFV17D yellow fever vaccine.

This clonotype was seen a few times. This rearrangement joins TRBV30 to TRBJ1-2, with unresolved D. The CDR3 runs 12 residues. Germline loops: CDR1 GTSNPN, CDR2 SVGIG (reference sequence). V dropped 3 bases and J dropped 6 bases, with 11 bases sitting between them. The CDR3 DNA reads TGTGCCTGGAGCAGGCAATGGGATGGCTACACCTTC. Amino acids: CAWSRQWDGYTF.

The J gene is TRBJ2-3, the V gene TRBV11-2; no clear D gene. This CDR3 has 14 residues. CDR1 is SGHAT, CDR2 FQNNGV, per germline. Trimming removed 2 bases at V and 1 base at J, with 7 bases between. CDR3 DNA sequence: TGTGCCAGCAGCTTAACATTACGCACAGATACGCAGTATTTT. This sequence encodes CASSLTLRTDTQYF.

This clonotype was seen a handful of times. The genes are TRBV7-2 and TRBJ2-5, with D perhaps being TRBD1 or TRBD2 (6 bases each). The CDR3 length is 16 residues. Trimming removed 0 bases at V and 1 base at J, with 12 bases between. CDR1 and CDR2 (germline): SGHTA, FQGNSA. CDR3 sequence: CASSLAGGLSQETQYF. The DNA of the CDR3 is TGTGCCAGCAGCTTAGCGGGGGGCCTTAGCCAAGAGACCCAGTACTTC.

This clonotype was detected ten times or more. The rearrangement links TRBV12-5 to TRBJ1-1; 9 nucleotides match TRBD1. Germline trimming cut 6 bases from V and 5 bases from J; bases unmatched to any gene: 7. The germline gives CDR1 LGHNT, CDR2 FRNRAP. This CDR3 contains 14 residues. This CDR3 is CASGAGTGITEAFF. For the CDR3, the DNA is TGTGCTAGTGGAGCCGGGACAGGGATAACTGAAGCTTTCTTT.

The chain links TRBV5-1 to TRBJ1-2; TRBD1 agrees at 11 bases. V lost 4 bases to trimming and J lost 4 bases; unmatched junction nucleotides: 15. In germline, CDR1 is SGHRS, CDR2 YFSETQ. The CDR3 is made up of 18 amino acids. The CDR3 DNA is TGCGCCAGCAGCCGCACGGGCCTTAGGGACAGGGGGATCTATGGCTACACCTTC. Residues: CASSRTGLRDRGIYGYTF.

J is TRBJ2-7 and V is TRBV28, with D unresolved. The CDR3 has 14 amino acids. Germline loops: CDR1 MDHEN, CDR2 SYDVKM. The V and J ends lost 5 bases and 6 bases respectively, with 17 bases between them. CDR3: CASSPPEQNGEQYV. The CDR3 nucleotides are TGTGCCAGCAGTCCCCCGGAACAGAATGGCGAGCAGTACGTC.

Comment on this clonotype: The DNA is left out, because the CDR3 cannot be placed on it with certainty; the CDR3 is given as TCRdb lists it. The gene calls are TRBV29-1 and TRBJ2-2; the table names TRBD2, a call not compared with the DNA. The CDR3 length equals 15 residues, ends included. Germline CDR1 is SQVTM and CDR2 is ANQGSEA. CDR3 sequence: CSVEVAGGNTGEPFF.

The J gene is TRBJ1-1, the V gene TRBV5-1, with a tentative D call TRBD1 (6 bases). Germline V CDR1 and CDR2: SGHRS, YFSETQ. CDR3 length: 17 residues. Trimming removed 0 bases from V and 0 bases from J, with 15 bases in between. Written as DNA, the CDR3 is TGCGCCAGCAGCTTGGCGGGGGGGCCTGTACTGAACACTGAAGCTTTCTTT. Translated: CASSLAGGPVLNTEAFF.

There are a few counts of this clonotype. As DNA, the CDR3 is TGTGCCACCAGTGATCGGTGGGGAGAGACCCAGTACTTC. Translation gives CATSDRWGETQYF. The V call is TRBV24-1, the J call TRBJ2-5; D gene ambiguous. From germline, CDR1 is KGHDR and CDR2 SFDVKD. V gave up 3 bases and J gave up 4 bases, with 8 bases separating them. CDR3 length equals 13 residues.

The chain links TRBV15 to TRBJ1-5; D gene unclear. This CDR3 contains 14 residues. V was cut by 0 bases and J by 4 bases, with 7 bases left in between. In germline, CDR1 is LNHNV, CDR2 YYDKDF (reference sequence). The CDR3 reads CATSRDRTNQPQHF. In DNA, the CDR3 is TGTGCCACCAGCAGAGATCGGACTAATCAGCCCCAGCATTTT. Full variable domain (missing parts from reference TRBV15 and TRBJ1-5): DAMVIQNPRYQVTQFGKPVTLSCSQTLNHNVMYWYQQKSSQAPKLLFHYYDKDFNNEADTPDNFQSRRPNTSFCFLDIRSPGLGDTAMYLCATSRDRTNQPQHFGDGTRLSIL.

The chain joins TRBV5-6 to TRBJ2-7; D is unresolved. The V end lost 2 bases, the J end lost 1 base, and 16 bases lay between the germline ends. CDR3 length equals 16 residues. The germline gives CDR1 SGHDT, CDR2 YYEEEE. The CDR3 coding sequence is TGTGCCAGCAGCTTACGACATTGGACCTCGTCCTACGAGCAGTACTTC. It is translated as CASSLRHWTSSYEQYF.

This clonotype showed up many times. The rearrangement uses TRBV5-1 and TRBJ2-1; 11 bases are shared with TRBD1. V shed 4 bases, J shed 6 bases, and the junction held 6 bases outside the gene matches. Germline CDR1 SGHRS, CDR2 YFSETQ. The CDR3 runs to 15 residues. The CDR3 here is CASSLGQGAVNEQFF. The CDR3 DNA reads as TGCGCCAGCAGCCTCGGACAGGGGGCCGTCAATGAGCAGTTCTTC.

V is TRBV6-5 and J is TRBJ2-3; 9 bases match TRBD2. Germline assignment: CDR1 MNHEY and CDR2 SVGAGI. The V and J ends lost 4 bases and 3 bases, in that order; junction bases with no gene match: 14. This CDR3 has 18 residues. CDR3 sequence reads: CASSSNYDGLARTDTQYF. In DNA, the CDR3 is TGTGCCAGCAGTTCCAATTACGACGGACTAGCGAGAACAGATACGCAGTATTTT.

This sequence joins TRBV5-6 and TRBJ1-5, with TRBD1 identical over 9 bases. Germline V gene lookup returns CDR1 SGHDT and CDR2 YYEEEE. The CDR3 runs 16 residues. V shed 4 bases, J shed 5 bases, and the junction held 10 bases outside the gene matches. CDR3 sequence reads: CASSQWDREHYQPQHF. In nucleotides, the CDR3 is TGTGCCAGCAGCCAATGGGACAGGGAGCACTATCAGCCCCAGCATTTT.

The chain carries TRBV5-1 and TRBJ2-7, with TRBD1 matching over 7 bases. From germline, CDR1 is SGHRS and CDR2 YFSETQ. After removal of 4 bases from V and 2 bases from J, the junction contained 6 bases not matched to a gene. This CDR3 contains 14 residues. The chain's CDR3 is CASSTTGEPYEQYF. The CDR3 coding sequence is TGCGCCAGCAGCACAACAGGGGAACCCTACGAGCAGTACTTC.

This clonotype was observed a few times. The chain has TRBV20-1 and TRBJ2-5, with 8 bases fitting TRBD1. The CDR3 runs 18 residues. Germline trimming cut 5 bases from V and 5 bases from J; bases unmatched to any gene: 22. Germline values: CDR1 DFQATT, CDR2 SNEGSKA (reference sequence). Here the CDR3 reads CSAPLLSRDRKGRETQYF. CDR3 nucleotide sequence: TGCAGTGCTCCCCTACTATCCCGGGACAGGAAGGGCCGGGAGACCCAGTACTTC.

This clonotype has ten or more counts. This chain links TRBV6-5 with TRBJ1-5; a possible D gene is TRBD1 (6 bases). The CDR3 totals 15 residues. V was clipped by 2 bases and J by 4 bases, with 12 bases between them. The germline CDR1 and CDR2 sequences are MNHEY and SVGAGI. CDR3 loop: CASSYRDILNQPQHF. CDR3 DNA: TGTGCCAGCAGTTACCGGGACATTTTAAATCAGCCCCAGCATTTT.

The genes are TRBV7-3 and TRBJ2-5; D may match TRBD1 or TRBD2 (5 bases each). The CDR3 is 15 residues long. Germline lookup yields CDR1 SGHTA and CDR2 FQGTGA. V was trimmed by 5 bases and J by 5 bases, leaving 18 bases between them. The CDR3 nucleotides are TGTGCCAGCAGCCTCTCCGGGACCCCTCGGGAGACCCAGTACTTC. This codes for CASSLSGTPRETQYF.

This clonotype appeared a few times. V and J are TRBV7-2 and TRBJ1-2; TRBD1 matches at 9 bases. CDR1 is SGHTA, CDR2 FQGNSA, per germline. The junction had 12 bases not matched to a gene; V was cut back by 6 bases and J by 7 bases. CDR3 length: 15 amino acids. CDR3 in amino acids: CASSNTGTGRVGYTF. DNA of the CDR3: TGTGCCAGCAGTAACACCGGGACAGGGAGGGTTGGCTACACCTTC.

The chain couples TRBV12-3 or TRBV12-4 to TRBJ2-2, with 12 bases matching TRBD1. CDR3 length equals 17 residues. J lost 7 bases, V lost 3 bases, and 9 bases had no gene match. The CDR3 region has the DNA TGTGCCAGCAGTTTTATGGGACAGGGGGCGTTGGACGGGGAGCTGTTTTTT. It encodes CASSFMGQGALDGELFF.

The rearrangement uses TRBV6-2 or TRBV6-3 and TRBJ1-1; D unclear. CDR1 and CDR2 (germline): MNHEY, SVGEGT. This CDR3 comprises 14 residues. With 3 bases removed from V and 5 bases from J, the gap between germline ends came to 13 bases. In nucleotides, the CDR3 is TGTGCCAGCAGTTATTGGGTCAGAGGGACTGAAGCTTTCTTT. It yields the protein CASSYWVRGTEAFF.

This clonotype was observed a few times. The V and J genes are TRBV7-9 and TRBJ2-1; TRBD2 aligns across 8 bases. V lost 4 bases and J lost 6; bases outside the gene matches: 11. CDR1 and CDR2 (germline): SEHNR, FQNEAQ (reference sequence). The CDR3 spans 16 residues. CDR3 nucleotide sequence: TGTGCCAGCAGCTCCCCAGTGCCACTAGCGGCCAATGAGCAGTTCTTC. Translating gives CASSSPVPLAANEQFF. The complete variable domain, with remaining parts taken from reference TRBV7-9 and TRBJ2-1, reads DTGVSQNPRHKITKRGQNVTFRCDPISEHNRLYWYRQTLGQGPEFLTYFQNEAQLEKSRLLSDRFSAERPKGSFSTLEIQRTEQGDSAMYLCASSSPVPLAANEQFFGPGTRLTVL.

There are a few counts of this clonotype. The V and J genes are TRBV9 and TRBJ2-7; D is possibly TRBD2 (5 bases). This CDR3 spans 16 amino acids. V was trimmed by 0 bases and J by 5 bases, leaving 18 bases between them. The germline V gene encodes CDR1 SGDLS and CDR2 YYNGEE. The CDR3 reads CASSVGPKGAVHEQYF. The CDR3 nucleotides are TGTGCCAGCAGCGTAGGTCCGAAGGGAGCGGTCCACGAGCAGTACTTC. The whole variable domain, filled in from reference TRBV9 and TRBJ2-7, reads DSGVTQTPKHLITATGQRVTLRCSPRSGDLSVYWYQQSLDQGLQFLIQYYNGEERAKGNILERFSAQQFPDLHSELNLSSLELGDSALYFCASSVGPKGAVHEQYFGPGTRLTVT.

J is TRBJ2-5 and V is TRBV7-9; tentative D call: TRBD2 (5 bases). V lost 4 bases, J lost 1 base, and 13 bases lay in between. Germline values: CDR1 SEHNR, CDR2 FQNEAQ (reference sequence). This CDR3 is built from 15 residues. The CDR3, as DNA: TGTGCCAGCAGCTCAAATAGGAGGAGCCAAGAGACCCAGTACTTC. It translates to CASSSNRRSQETQYF.

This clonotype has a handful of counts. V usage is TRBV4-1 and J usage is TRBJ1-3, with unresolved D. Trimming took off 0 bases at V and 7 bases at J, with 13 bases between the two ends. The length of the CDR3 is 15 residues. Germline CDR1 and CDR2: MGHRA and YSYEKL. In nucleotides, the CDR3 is TGCGCCAGCAGCCAAGAAGTAACGCGAGAGAACACCATATATTTT. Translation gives CASSQEVTRENTIYF.

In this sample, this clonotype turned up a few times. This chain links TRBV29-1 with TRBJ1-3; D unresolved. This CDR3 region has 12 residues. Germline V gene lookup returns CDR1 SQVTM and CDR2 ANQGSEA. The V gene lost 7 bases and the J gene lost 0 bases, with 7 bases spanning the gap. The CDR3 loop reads CSAASSGNTIYF. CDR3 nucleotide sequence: TGCAGCGCTGCGAGCTCTGGAAACACCATATATTTT.

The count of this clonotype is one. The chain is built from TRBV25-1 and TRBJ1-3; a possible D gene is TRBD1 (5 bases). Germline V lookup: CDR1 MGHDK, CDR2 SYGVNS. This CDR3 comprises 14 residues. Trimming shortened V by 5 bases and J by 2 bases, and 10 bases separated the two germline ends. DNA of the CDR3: TGTGCCAGCAGTCAGGGTTTCGCTGGAAACACCATATATTTT. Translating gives CASSQGFAGNTIYF.

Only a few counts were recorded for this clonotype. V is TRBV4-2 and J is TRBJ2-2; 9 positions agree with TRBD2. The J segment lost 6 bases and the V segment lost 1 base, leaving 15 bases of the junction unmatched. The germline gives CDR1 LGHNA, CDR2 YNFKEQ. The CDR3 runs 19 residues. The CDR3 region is CASSQVAYYGGGVAGELFF. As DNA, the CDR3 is TGTGCCAGCAGCCAAGTAGCCTACTACGGCGGGGGGGTGGCCGGGGAGCTGTTTTTT.

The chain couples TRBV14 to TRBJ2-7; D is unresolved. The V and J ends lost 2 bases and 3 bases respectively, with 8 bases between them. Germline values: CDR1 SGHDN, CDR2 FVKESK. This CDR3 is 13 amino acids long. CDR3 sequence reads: CASSQSAGYEQYV. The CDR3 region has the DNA TGTGCCAGCAGCCAAAGCGCAGGCTACGAGCAGTACGTC.

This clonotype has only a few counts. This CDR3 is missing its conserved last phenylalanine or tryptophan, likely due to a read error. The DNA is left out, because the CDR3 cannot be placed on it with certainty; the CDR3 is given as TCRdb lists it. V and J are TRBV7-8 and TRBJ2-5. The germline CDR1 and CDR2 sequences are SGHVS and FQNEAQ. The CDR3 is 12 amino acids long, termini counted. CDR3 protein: CASSPEVVRLTP.

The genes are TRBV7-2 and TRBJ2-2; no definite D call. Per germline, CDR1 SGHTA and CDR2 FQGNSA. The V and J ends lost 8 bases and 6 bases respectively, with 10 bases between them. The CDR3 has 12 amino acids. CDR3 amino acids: CASYWYPGELFF. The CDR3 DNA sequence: TGTGCCAGCTATTGGTATCCCGGGGAGCTGTTTTTT.